This passage covers 28 T cell receptor beta chains from one sample sequenced in a study of OX40 agonist ivuxolimab in advanced cancers. Profiled with immunoSEQ multiplex PCR; TCRdb holds only in-frame clones, not every one. The top ten clones hold almost 4% of a sample with about 66,000 clones, about 85% of them seen once. The specimen comprised CD4+ or CD8+ T cells sorted from blood, sampled in a trial of the OX40 agonist ivuxolimab. The origin of the receptors is an adult with an advanced solid tumor such as melanoma, head and neck, liver or kidney cancer.

The chain recombines TRBV4-3 with TRBJ1-5; D gene uncertain. Trimming took off 8 bases at V and 1 base at J, with 9 bases between the two ends. This CDR3 spans 13 amino acids. The V gene's germline CDR1 is LGHNA and CDR2 YSLEER. CDR3 nucleotide sequence: TGCGCCAGCGCGGTGGAGAGCAATCAGCCCCAGCATTTT. Translating it yields CASAVESNQPQHF.

V usage is TRBV7-2 and J usage is TRBJ2-5; 8 nucleotides agree with TRBD2. With V trimmed by 5 bases and J by 5 bases, 10 bases remained unmatched. Germline values: CDR1 SGHTA, CDR2 FQGNSA. The CDR3 is 15 amino acids. DNA for the CDR3: TGTGCCAGCAGCCCCCCCGGGGGGGCAAGGGAGACCCAGTACTTC. It encodes CASSPPGGARETQYF.

The gene calls are TRBV6-5 and TRBJ2-7; tentatively, D is TRBD1 (6 bases). Trimming took off 11 bases at V and 2 bases at J, with 13 bases between the two ends. From germline, CDR1 is MNHEY and CDR2 SVGAGI. The CDR3 is 12 amino acids. The CDR3 loop is CAVSQGTYEQYF. In DNA form, the CDR3 reads TGTGCCGTATCCCAGGGGACCTACGAGCAGTACTTC.

The chain combines TRBV14 with TRBJ2-3; 9 bases match TRBD2. Per germline, CDR1 SGHDN and CDR2 FVKESK. The CDR3 has 11 residues. J gave up 14 bases and V 3 bases, and 3 bases lay outside the gene matches. The CDR3 nucleotides read TGTGCCAGCAGCCACGGGACTAGCCGGTATTTT. This gives the protein CASSHGTSRYF.

A few counts support this clone. The chain is built from TRBV4-3 and TRBJ1-2; 8 positions agree with TRBD1. The CDR3 totals 14 residues. The V and J ends lost 4 bases and 8 bases, in that order; junction bases with no gene match: 9. Looked up from germline, CDR1 is LGHNA and CDR2 is YSLEER. The CDR3 sequence is CASSRSQGAVGYTF. As DNA, the CDR3 is TGCGCCAGCAGCCGTAGCCAGGGGGCGGTGGGCTACACCTTC.

This chain joins TRBV19 and TRBJ2-5; D gene unclear. Looked up from germline, CDR1 is LNHDA and CDR2 is SQIVND (reference sequence). This CDR3 spans 14 amino acids. The V and J ends lost 0 bases and 1 base respectively, with 6 bases between them. CDR3 coding DNA: TGTGCCAGTAGTATAGAGGGTCGCCAAGAGACCCAGTACTTC. Translation: CASSIEGRQETQYF.

This clone was recorded once. V and J are TRBV6-1 and TRBJ1-4; no definite D call. Looked up from germline, CDR1 is MNHNS and CDR2 is SASEGT. The CDR3 extends over 14 amino acids. The V end was cut by 7 bases, the J end by 8 bases, with 17 bases between. The CDR3 protein is CASTRGRLGEKLFF. For the CDR3, the DNA is TGTGCCAGCACCCGGGGTAGGCTCGGAGAAAAACTGTTTTTT.

This chain connects TRBV20-1 to TRBJ2-5, with unresolved D. Looked up from germline, CDR1 is DFQATT and CDR2 is SNEGSKA (reference sequence). V lost 3 bases and J lost 3, with 2 bases in between. The CDR3 loop spans 10 amino acids. In DNA form, the CDR3 reads TGCAGTGCTAGCGAAGAGACCCAGTACTTC. Translation: CSASEETQYF.

The chain uses TRBV11-3 and TRBJ2-5, with unresolved D. The CDR3 loop spans 12 amino acids. Deletions cut 5 bases from V and 5 bases from J, with 9 bases between. The germline V gene has CDR1 SGHNT and CDR2 YENEEA. DNA for the CDR3: TGTGCCAGCAGCCCGCCCAGTGAGACCCAGTACTTC. It is translated as CASSPPSETQYF. The full variable domain, rest sourced from reference TRBV11-3 and TRBJ2-5, is EAGVVQSPRYKIIEKKQPVAFWCNPISGHNTLYWYLQNLGQGPELLIRYENEEAVDDSQLPKDRFSAERLKGVDSTLKIQPAELGDSAVYLCASSPPSETQYFGPGTRLLVL.

This chain joins TRBV7-3 and TRBJ2-6; the match to TRBD2 covers 9 bases. V shed 3 bases, J shed 0 bases, and the junction held 3 bases outside the gene matches. Germline assignment: CDR1 SGHTA and CDR2 FQGTGA. This CDR3 spans 17 amino acids. The CDR3 DNA reads as TGTGCCAGCAGCTTTAGCGGGGGCAGCTCTGGGGCCAACGTCCTGACTTTC. Translated, it gives CASSFSGGSSGANVLTF.

The chain employs TRBV11-2 and TRBJ2-5; the D gene could be TRBD1 or TRBD2 (5 bases each). The CDR3 is 14 residues long. V dropped 1 base and J dropped 2 bases, with 8 bases sitting between them. The germline V gene encodes CDR1 SGHAT and CDR2 FQNNGV. In DNA form, the CDR3 reads TGTGCCAGCAGCTTAGGAGGGGAACAAGAGACCCAGTACTTC. This sequence encodes CASSLGGEQETQYF. Full variable domain (rest looked up from reference TRBV11-2 and TRBJ2-5): EAGVAQSPRYKIIEKRQSVAFWCNPISGHATLYWYQQILGQGPKLLIQFQNNGVVDDSQLPKDRFSAERLKGVDSTLKIQPAKLEDSAVYLCASSLGGEQETQYFGPGTRLLVL.

The chain combines TRBV7-2 with TRBJ1-2; D unresolved. Germline CDR1 SGHTA, CDR2 FQGNSA. Trimming shortened V by 3 bases and J by 8 bases, and 10 bases separated the two germline ends. The CDR3 totals 12 residues. The CDR3 region has the DNA TGTGCCAGCAGCTTTAACATAGAGGGCTACACCTTC. Its translation: CASSFNIEGYTF. Together with reference TRBV7-2 and TRBJ1-2, the CDR3 gives the full variable domain: GAGVSQSPSNKVTEKGKDVELRCDPISGHTALYWYRQSLGQGLEFLIYFQGNSAPDKSGLPSDRFSAERTGGSVSTLTIQRTQQEDSAVYLCASSFNIEGYTFGSGTRLTVV.

The gene calls are TRBV19 and TRBJ1-5; 7 bases are a match to TRBD1. CDR1 LNHDA and CDR2 SQIVND come from the germline V gene (reference sequence). CDR3 length: 16 amino acids. Losses at the gene ends were 5 bases for V and 1 base for J; bases not matched to a gene: 8. Here the CDR3 DNA reads TGTGCCAGTAGTCCGTGGACAGGCATCAGCAATCAGCCCCAGCATTTT. As protein: CASSPWTGISNQPQHF. The whole variable domain, remainder taken from reference TRBV19 and TRBJ1-5, is DGGITQSPKYLFRKEGQNVTLSCEQNLNHDAMYWYRQDPGQGLRLIYYSQIVNDFQKGDIAEGYSVSREKKESFPLTVTSAQKNPTAFYLCASSPWTGISNQPQHFGDGTRLSIL.

The chain recombines TRBV12-5 with TRBJ1-5, with D tentatively TRBD1 (6 bases). The V and J ends lost 9 bases and 3 bases respectively, with 18 bases between them. CDR1 and CDR2 (germline): LGHNT, FRNRAP. The CDR3 runs 15 residues. The CDR3 DNA reads TGTGCTAGCCGAGCAACAGGGTCACCCAATCAGCCCCAGCATTTT. Its translation is CASRATGSPNQPQHF.

The rearrangement links TRBV7-9 to TRBJ1-2; no clear D gene. Germline V CDR1 and CDR2: SEHNR, FQNEAQ (reference sequence). CDR3 length: 12 residues. V lost 1 base to trimming and J lost 4 bases, with 4 bases between them. The CDR3, as DNA: TGTGCCAGCAGCTTAGTTACCTATGGCTACACCTTC. It encodes CASSLVTYGYTF.

The rearrangement uses TRBV2 and TRBJ2-7; 9 nucleotides line up with TRBD1. V shed 4 bases and J 5 bases; nucleotides not matched to a gene: 3. Germline V gene sequence: CDR1 SNHLY, CDR2 FYNNEI. The CDR3 has 13 residues. Here the CDR3 DNA reads TGTGCCAGCAGTGTTCGGACAGGGGACGAGCAGTACTTC. Protein product: CASSVRTGDEQYF.

V gene TRBV7-9 combines with J gene TRBJ1-1, with D possibly matching TRBD1 (5 bases). V was pared by 4 bases and J by 6 bases, with 12 bases between. This CDR3 contains 13 residues. Looked up from germline, CDR1 is SEHNR and CDR2 is FQNEAQ (reference sequence). CDR3 region: CASSYSTGAEAFF. The CDR3, as DNA: TGTGCCAGCAGCTATTCCACGGGGGCTGAAGCTTTCTTT.

The chain is built from TRBV5-5 and TRBJ1-1; possibly TRBD1 for D (5 bases). Germline V lookup: CDR1 SGHKS, CDR2 YYEKEE (reference sequence). Trimming removed 0 bases at V and 1 base at J, with 10 bases between. The CDR3 has 15 residues. The CDR3 bases are TGTGCCAGCAGCTTGGGGGGCAGGCCGAACACTGAAGCTTTCTTT. Its protein product is CASSLGGRPNTEAFF.

The chain is built from TRBV18 and TRBJ2-3, with D possibly being TRBD2 (7 bases). V lost 3 bases to trimming and J lost 5 bases, with 15 bases between them. The CDR3 contains 15 residues. Germline CDR1 is KGHSH and CDR2 is LQKENI. The CDR3 reads CASSPGGPARDTQYF. The CDR3 bases are TGTGCCAGCTCACCCGGGGGGCCAGCCCGAGATACGCAGTATTTT.

The V gene is TRBV5-4, the J gene TRBJ2-1; 7 nucleotides match TRBD2. V dropped 1 base and J dropped 10; count of bases not matched to a gene: 8. This CDR3 has 14 amino acids. Germline V CDR1 and CDR2: SGHNT, YYREEE (reference sequence). CDR3 loop: CASSLLSLGGEQFF. As DNA, the CDR3 is TGTGCCAGCAGCTTGCTCTCCCTCGGGGGGGAGCAGTTCTTC. Complete variable domain (other parts from reference TRBV5-4 and TRBJ2-1): ETGVTQSPTHLIKTRGQQVTLRCSSQSGHNTVSWYQQALGQGPQFIFQYYREEENGRGNFPPRFSGLQFPNYSSELNVNALELDDSALYLCASSLLSLGGEQFFGPGTRLTVL.

V gene TRBV4-3 combines with J gene TRBJ2-3, with TRBD1 matching over 12 bases. The CDR3 is 17 residues long. Germline-derived CDR1 and CDR2 are LGHNA and YSLEER. Trimming removed 0 bases from V and 7 bases from J; junction bases left unmatched: 8. For the CDR3, the DNA is TGCGCCAGCAGCCAAGATCCACCGGGACAGGGGGCCCATACGCAGTATTTT. Its translation: CASSQDPPGQGAHTQYF.

The chain couples TRBV5-1 to TRBJ2-3, with 8 nucleotides matching TRBD2. Germline CDR1 reads SGHRS; CDR2 reads YFSETQ. This CDR3 comprises 16 residues. J was trimmed by 1 base and V by 4 bases; bases with no gene match: 8. The CDR3 reads CASSLRAGEGTDTQYF. The CDR3 DNA reads as TGCGCCAGCAGCCTAAGAGCGGGGGAGGGCACAGATACGCAGTATTTT.

A remark on this clone: A read error may produce the germline difference seen at one junction end. The chain links TRBV4-1 to TRBJ1-6; D not certain. The CDR3 is 15 residues long. Germline loops: CDR1 MGHRA, CDR2 YSYEKL. Here the CDR3 DNA reads TGCGCCACCAGCAGCTGGGTGGAGGGAATTTCACCCCTCCACTTT. Amino acids: CATSSWVEGISPLHF.

This sequence joins TRBV19 and TRBJ2-2; D uncertain. This CDR3 is 13 amino acids long. V was pared by 1 base and J by 7 bases, with 7 bases between. The V gene's germline CDR1 is LNHDA and CDR2 SQIVND (reference sequence). CDR3 DNA sequence: TGTGCCAGTAGTATAGCAGGAATCGGGGAGCTGTTTTTT. It codes for CASSIAGIGELFF.

The V call is TRBV18, the J call TRBJ1-2; D possibly corresponds to TRBD1 (6 bases). CDR1 and CDR2 from the germline V gene are KGHSH and LQKENI. This CDR3 spans 15 amino acids. V lost 6 bases, J lost 2 bases, and 16 bases lay in between. CDR3 sequence reads: CASSPGAVGNYGYTF. The CDR3 bases are TGTGCCAGCTCGCCAGGGGCAGTTGGAAACTATGGCTACACCTTC.

The CDR3 DNA is TGTGCCAGCTCCCGGGACACCGATGAAGCTTTCTTT. It translates to CASSRDTDEAFF. This chain joins TRBV18 and TRBJ1-1; the D gene is possibly TRBD1 (6 bases). CDR1 KGHSH and CDR2 LQKENI come from the germline V gene. Trimming took off 6 bases at V and 7 bases at J, with 12 bases between the two ends. CDR3 length equals 12 residues.

The J gene is TRBJ1-4, the V gene TRBV10-3, with D possibly being TRBD1 (6 bases). Germline V gives CDR1 ENHRY, CDR2 SYGVKD. The CDR3 loop spans 15 amino acids. V lost 1 base and J 8 bases, leaving 14 bases between the germline ends. As DNA, the CDR3 is TGTGCCATCAGTGAGTGGGGCACAGGGATGGAAAAACTGTTTTTT. Its translation: CAISEWGTGMEKLFF.

This chain uses TRBV9 with TRBJ2-3, with 7 positions matching TRBD1. J gave up 3 bases and V 4 bases, and 2 bases lay outside the gene matches. The CDR3 has 13 residues. Germline V gene lookup returns CDR1 SGDLS and CDR2 YYNGEE. The CDR3 region is CASSYRGTDTQYF. CDR3 DNA sequence: TGTGCCAGCAGCTACAGGGGAACAGATACGCAGTATTTT.